This is a list of T cell receptor beta chains from one sample in a study of CD8 T cells in Susac syndrome. TCRdb reprocessed the immunoSEQ multiplex PCR reads with MiXCR, giving one entry per CDR3 protein. The sample contains more than 90,000 distinct CDR3 sequences, just under 95% of which appear only once. Sequencing was done on a sample of CD4+ T cells from PBMCs. These receptors were obtained from a human donor with multiple sclerosis. Each CDR3 is given with its conserved first and last residue. The order of the fields is V gene, J gene, clone size, D gene, CDR3 DNA, CDR3 protein. A D gene is named only where the DNA matches it firmly. Size is stated for part of the rows, as once, few or many counts, or as a class when the clone is expanded.

V gene: TRBV6-5; J gene: TRBJ1-2; clone size: NA; D gene: NA; CDR3 DNA: TGTGCCAGCAGTTACCGGCAGGGCGGTGGCTATGGCTACACCTTC; CDR3 protein: CASSYRQGGGYGYTF
V gene: TRBV11-1; J gene: TRBJ2-5; clone size: NA; D gene: TRBD1; CDR3 DNA: TGTGCCAGCAGTTTTGGACAGGGCCCCCAAGAGACCCAGTACTTC; CDR3 protein: CASSFGQGPQETQYF
V gene: TRBV4-2; J gene: TRBJ2-3; clone size: NA; D gene: NA; CDR3 DNA: TGTGCCAGCAGCCCACAGGCCGAGCGGACAGATACGCAGTATTTT; CDR3 protein: CASSPQAERTDTQYF
V gene: TRBV7-3; J gene: TRBJ1-2; clone size: NA; D gene: NA; CDR3 DNA: TGTGCCAGCAGCTTAGGGTTATACGGGGGCTACACCTTC; CDR3 protein: CASSLGLYGGYTF
V gene: TRBV7-9; J gene: TRBJ2-3; clone size: once; D gene: TRBD2; CDR3 DNA: TGTGCCAGCAGCCCTTTCGGGGGACTAAACAGAACAGATACGCAGTATTTT; CDR3 protein: CASSPFGGLNRTDTQYF
V gene: TRBV7-3; J gene: TRBJ2-1; clone size: NA; D gene: TRBD2; CDR3 DNA: TGTGCCAGCAGCTCCACTAGCGGGGGGTACAATGAGCAGTTCTTC; CDR3 protein: CASSSTSGGYNEQFF
V gene: TRBV6-2/TRBV6-3; J gene: TRBJ1-2; clone size: few; D gene: NA; CDR3 DNA: TGTGCCAGCAGTATACCATATGGCTACACCTTC; CDR3 protein: CASSIPYGYTF
V gene: TRBV3-1; J gene: TRBJ2-7; clone size: NA; D gene: NA; CDR3 DNA: TGTGCCAGCAGCCAAGAAGGAGTAGGCTCCTACGAGCAGTACTTC; CDR3 protein: CASSQEGVGSYEQYF
V gene: TRBV7-2; J gene: TRBJ1-2; clone size: few; D gene: NA; CDR3 DNA: TGTGCCAGCAGCCCGACAGCAAGCGGCTACACCTTC; CDR3 protein: CASSPTASGYTF
V gene: TRBV6-2/TRBV6-3; J gene: TRBJ1-5; clone size: NA; D gene: TRBD1; CDR3 DNA: TGTGCCAGCACTTCGGGGAACAGGGGTCCCCAGCATTTT; CDR3 protein: CASTSGNRGPQHF
V gene: TRBV4-1; J gene: TRBJ1-5; clone size: NA; D gene: NA; CDR3 DNA: TGCGCCAGCAGCCAAGAACCCGGACAGAACCTTTGGCCCCAGCATTTT; CDR3 protein: CASSQEPGQNLWPQHF
V gene: TRBV5-1; J gene: TRBJ2-3; clone size: NA; D gene: NA; CDR3 DNA: TGCGCCAGCAGCGACCAACTCTCTAGCACAGATACGCAGTATTTT; CDR3 protein: CASSDQLSSTDTQYF
V gene: TRBV9; J gene: TRBJ1-1; clone size: NA; D gene: NA; CDR3 DNA: TGTGCCAGCAGCGTAGCCTCAGGGTCTCGCACTGAAGCTTTCTTT; CDR3 protein: CASSVASGSRTEAFF
V gene: TRBV3-1; J gene: TRBJ1-1; clone size: NA; D gene: TRBD1; CDR3 DNA: TGTGCCAGCAGCTTGACAGGGCCCGGGGAAGCTTTCTTT; CDR3 protein: CASSLTGPGEAFF
V gene: TRBV30; J gene: TRBJ2-7; clone size: NA; D gene: NA; CDR3 DNA: TGTGCCTGGAGTGTCACCAGGGGACAGCAGTACTTC; CDR3 protein: CAWSVTRGQQYF
V gene: TRBV6-6; J gene: TRBJ1-5; clone size: NA; D gene: NA; CDR3 DNA: TGTGCCAGCGGGTCGGGACGGGACAATCAGCCCCAGCATTTT; CDR3 protein: CASGSGRDNQPQHF
V gene: TRBV30; J gene: TRBJ1-6; clone size: NA; D gene: NA; CDR3 DNA: TGTGCCTGGAGTGAGGGGGACCGATCCTATAATTCACCCCTCCACTTT; CDR3 protein: CAWSEGDRSYNSPLHF
V gene: TRBV10-3; J gene: TRBJ2-3; clone size: NA; D gene: NA; CDR3 DNA: TGTGCCATCAGCCTACTTGGGGCCTCGGACAGAGATACGCAGTATTTT; CDR3 protein: CAISLLGASDRDTQYF
V gene: TRBV6-1; J gene: TRBJ1-6; clone size: NA; D gene: NA; CDR3 DNA: TGTGCCAGCAAGGACACGGTTCATTCACCCCTCCACTTT; CDR3 protein: CASKDTVHSPLHF
V gene: TRBV30; J gene: TRBJ2-3; clone size: NA; D gene: TRBD2; CDR3 DNA: TGTGCCTGGAGTGCTCGGCGGGGGTACACAGATACGCAGTATTTT; CDR3 protein: CAWSARRGYTDTQYF
V gene: TRBV18; J gene: TRBJ2-2; clone size: once; D gene: NA; CDR3 DNA: TGTGCCAGCTCCACCGACATGCGGGCCACCGGGGAGCTGTTTTTT; CDR3 protein: CASSTDMRATGELFF
V gene: TRBV4-1; J gene: TRBJ2-5; clone size: NA; D gene: TRBD1; CDR3 DNA: TGCGCCAGCAGCAAAGGGACAGGGGGTACGGAGACCCAGTACTTC; CDR3 protein: CASSKGTGGTETQYF
V gene: TRBV24-1; J gene: TRBJ1-2; clone size: NA; D gene: NA; CDR3 DNA: TGTGCCACCAGTGATTATACAGGCTATGGCTACACCTTC; CDR3 protein: CATSDYTGYGYTF
V gene: TRBV12-3/TRBV12-4; J gene: TRBJ2-5; clone size: NA; D gene: NA; CDR3 DNA: TGTGCCAGCAGTTTGATTGGGTTGGAGACCCAGTACTTC; CDR3 protein: CASSLIGLETQYF
V gene: TRBV12-3/TRBV12-4; J gene: TRBJ2-3; clone size: few; D gene: NA; CDR3 DNA: TGTGCCAGCAGTCCCGGAATCACAGATACGCAGTATTTT; CDR3 protein: CASSPGITDTQYF
V gene: TRBV20-1; J gene: TRBJ2-1; clone size: NA; D gene: NA; CDR3 DNA: TGCAGTGCTAGCCCGATTGGGTATGAGCAGTTCTTC; CDR3 protein: CSASPIGYEQFF
V gene: TRBV7-2; J gene: TRBJ2-7; clone size: NA; D gene: TRBD2; CDR3 DNA: TGTGCCAGCAGCTTAGGGTTAGCGGGGGGCTACGAGCAGTACTTC; CDR3 protein: CASSLGLAGGYEQYF
V gene: TRBV11-1; J gene: TRBJ1-6; clone size: NA; D gene: NA; CDR3 DNA: TGTGCCAGCAGCTCACAGGGTTGGGATTCACCCCTCCACTTT; CDR3 protein: CASSSQGWDSPLHF
V gene: TRBV6-2/TRBV6-3; J gene: TRBJ2-1; clone size: NA; D gene: NA; CDR3 DNA: TGTGCCAGCAGGGACGGGGGGCCGGGTAATGAGCAGTTCTTC; CDR3 protein: CASRDGGPGNEQFF
V gene: TRBV28; J gene: TRBJ1-5; clone size: NA; D gene: NA; CDR3 DNA: TGTGCCAGCCTAGATTGGGCGGGCAATCAGCCCCAGCATTTT; CDR3 protein: CASLDWAGNQPQHF
V gene: TRBV19; J gene: TRBJ1-2; clone size: NA; D gene: TRBD1; CDR3 DNA: TGTGCCAGTAGTATCCCCCCGGGACAGAACTATGGCTACACCTTC; CDR3 protein: CASSIPPGQNYGYTF
V gene: TRBV30; J gene: TRBJ2-1; clone size: NA; D gene: NA; CDR3 DNA: TGTGCCTGGAGTGTAGGTGTTAGCTCCTACAATGAGCAGTTCTTC; CDR3 protein: CAWSVGVSSYNEQFF
V gene: TRBV7-8; J gene: TRBJ2-5; clone size: NA; D gene: NA; CDR3 DNA: TGTGCCAGCAGCTTAGGAGGGGGGCAAGATAGAGAGACCCAGTACTTC; CDR3 protein: CASSLGGGQDRETQYF
V gene: TRBV12-5; J gene: TRBJ2-7; clone size: NA; D gene: TRBD2; CDR3 DNA: TGTGCTAGTGGTTTCCCTAGCGGGTACGAGCAGTACTTC; CDR3 protein: CASGFPSGYEQYF
V gene: TRBV30; J gene: TRBJ2-2; clone size: NA; D gene: NA; CDR3 DNA: TGTGCCTGGAGTGTCGGCCTAGGCGGTAGGGAGCTGTTTTTT; CDR3 protein: CAWSVGLGGRELFF
V gene: TRBV5-6; J gene: TRBJ1-4; clone size: NA; D gene: NA; CDR3 DNA: TGTGCCAGCAGCCGTGGGGGCTCGGGTGAAAAACTGTTTTTT; CDR3 protein: CASSRGGSGEKLFF
V gene: TRBV5-4; J gene: TRBJ2-7; clone size: NA; D gene: TRBD1; CDR3 DNA: TGTGCCAGCAGCTTGGGACAGGGGAATTACGAGCAGTACTTC; CDR3 protein: CASSLGQGNYEQYF
V gene: TRBV19; J gene: TRBJ2-3; clone size: NA; D gene: TRBD1; CDR3 DNA: TGTGCCAGTAGCCAACTCCAGGGGGCTAGCACAGATACGCAGTATTTT; CDR3 protein: CASSQLQGASTDTQYF
V gene: TRBV6-2/TRBV6-3; J gene: TRBJ1-1; clone size: few; D gene: NA; CDR3 DNA: TGTGCCAGCGTTGGAGGGGCGTCGACTGAAGCTTTCTTT; CDR3 protein: CASVGGASTEAFF
V gene: TRBV7-8; J gene: TRBJ1-1; clone size: NA; D gene: TRBD1; CDR3 DNA: TGTGCCAGCAGCGTAAACAGGGGAAACACTGAAGCTTTCTTT; CDR3 protein: CASSVNRGNTEAFF
V gene: TRBV24-1; J gene: TRBJ2-1; clone size: once; D gene: TRBD1; CDR3 DNA: TGTGCCACCAGTGATGGGGGACAGGGGGCCAATGAGCAGTTCTTC; CDR3 protein: CATSDGGQGANEQFF
V gene: TRBV12-3/TRBV12-4; J gene: TRBJ2-1; clone size: NA; D gene: TRBD2; CDR3 DNA: TGTGCCAGCAGTTCACTACTAGCGGGGGCCTCCTACAATGAGCAGTTCTTC; CDR3 protein: CASSSLLAGASYNEQFF
V gene: TRBV7-2; J gene: TRBJ2-3; clone size: NA; D gene: TRBD2; CDR3 DNA: TGTGCCAGCAGCAGATCGGCGGGGGGGCAGGCAGATACGCAGTATTTT; CDR3 protein: CASSRSAGGQADTQYF
V gene: TRBV6-5; J gene: TRBJ2-7; clone size: once; D gene: NA; CDR3 DNA: TGTGCCAGCAGTCGGGCCTTTGGCGGATACGAGCAGTACTTC; CDR3 protein: CASSRAFGGYEQYF
V gene: TRBV6-2/TRBV6-3; J gene: TRBJ1-5; clone size: NA; D gene: NA; CDR3 DNA: TGTGCCAGCAGTTCCAGATCTACGACGTGGCAGCCCCAGCATTTT; CDR3 protein: CASSSRSTTWQPQHF
V gene: TRBV6-5; J gene: TRBJ2-5; clone size: NA; D gene: NA; CDR3 DNA: TGTGCCAGCAGTTACGTCGGGGGGCGGGAGACCCAGTACTTC; CDR3 protein: CASSYVGGRETQYF
V gene: TRBV29-1; J gene: TRBJ1-5; clone size: NA; D gene: TRBD1; CDR3 DNA: TGCAGCGTGGGGACAGAGCTTAGCAATCAGCCCCAGCATTTT; CDR3 protein: CSVGTELSNQPQHF
V gene: TRBV29-1; J gene: TRBJ1-2; clone size: NA; D gene: NA; CDR3 DNA: TGCAGCGCCGCAGGCCAAAACTATGGCTACACCTTC; CDR3 protein: CSAAGQNYGYTF
V gene: TRBV19; J gene: TRBJ2-1; clone size: NA; D gene: NA; CDR3 DNA: TGTGCCAGTAACACGGGGTCCAGATACAATGAGCAGTTCTTC; CDR3 protein: CASNTGSRYNEQFF
V gene: TRBV7-9; J gene: TRBJ2-5; clone size: NA; D gene: TRBD1; CDR3 DNA: TGTGCCAGCAGCTCGACAGGGGGCAAAGAGACCCAGTACTTC; CDR3 protein: CASSSTGGKETQYF
V gene: TRBV10-3; J gene: TRBJ2-7; clone size: once; D gene: TRBD1; CDR3 DNA: TGTGCCGCTCAACAGGGGGCTGTGTCCTACGAGCAGTACTTC; CDR3 protein: CAAQQGAVSYEQYF
V gene: TRBV6-2/TRBV6-3; J gene: TRBJ2-2; clone size: NA; D gene: NA; CDR3 DNA: TGTGCCAGCAGTTACCCTCCCCGAGGGGCCAACAACACCGGGGAGCTGTTTTTT; CDR3 protein: CASSYPPRGANNTGELFF
V gene: TRBV29-1; J gene: TRBJ2-1; clone size: NA; D gene: NA; CDR3 DNA: TGCAGCGCGGACCGGGGGGCTGGTGAGCAGTTCTTC; CDR3 protein: CSADRGAGEQFF
V gene: TRBV7-9; J gene: TRBJ1-2; clone size: NA; D gene: NA; CDR3 DNA: TGTGCCAGCAGCTTAGGGACCATAGGGGGTAAGAACGACGGCTACACCTTC; CDR3 protein: CASSLGTIGGKNDGYTF
V gene: TRBV30; J gene: TRBJ1-1; clone size: NA; D gene: TRBD1; CDR3 DNA: TGTGCCTGGGCAGACAGGGGAGAACAGGGAGCTTTCTTT; CDR3 protein: CAWADRGEQGAFF